Detailed here is one T cell receptor beta chain. Germline lookup yields CDR1 SGHNT and CDR2 YYREEE (reference sequence). Trimming pared 5 bases from V and 0 bases from J, leaving 12 bases between. CDR3 size: 16 residues. Original processing notes: For nucleated cells, counts were estimated from reference gene primer amplification. Generated by immunoSEQ multiplex PCR, the TCRdb table keeps only in-frame clones and is missing some. The V and J calls and clone size come from that table; D and trimming were worked out from the DNA. The table records 70,000 or so clones, about 89% of them present only once. This specimen comes from a study of blood T cell repertoires in COVID-19. Study-level information: Donors in the United States, Italy and Spain gave samples during acute or convalescent COVID-19.

The sequence was obtained from a man between 60 and 75 years old with acute or convalescent COVID-19. Sequencing was carried out using peripheral blood. V is TRBV5-4 and J is TRBJ1-6; unclear D gene. This chain's CDR3 is CASRSEGSSYNSPLHF. For the CDR3, the DNA is TGTGCCAGCAGGAGCGAAGGGAGCTCCTATAATTCACCCCTCCACTTT. Full variable domain (outside the CDR3, taken from reference TRBV5-4 and TRBJ1-6): ETGVTQSPTHLIKTRGQQVTLRCSSQSGHNTVSWYQQALGQGPQFIFQYYREEENGRGNFPPRFSGLQFPNYSSELNVNALELDDSALYLCASRSEGSSYNSPLHFGNGTRLTVT.